These 24 T cell receptor beta chains share one sample of origin, sequenced in a study of vaccination effects on CD4 cells after COVID-19. Sequenced by immunoSEQ multiplex PCR; TCRdb stores in-frame clones only, minus some. The table lists approximately 28,000 clones, about 69% of them singletons. These receptors have no known antigen. Prior to sequencing, the ViraFEST assay stimulated PBMC with viral peptide pools, which expanded the antigen-specific CD4+ T cells. Isolating CD4+ T cells followed more than 9 days of culture. Everyone in the study got two shots of either the BNT162b2 or mRNA-1273 vaccine. Here the sequenced sample was CD4+ T cells from PBMCs cultured with HCoV-NL63 spike peptides, taken after COVID-19 vaccination. All receptors derive from a human donor who received a COVID-19 vaccine.

The chain recombines TRBV21-1 with TRBJ1-5; the listed D gene, TRBD1, was not tested against the DNA. TRBV21-1 is tagged as a pseudogene. CDR3 size: 18 residues. This CDR3 is CASSAGRDRLLAGQPQHF. The CDR3 DNA sequence: TGTGCCAGCAGCGCAGGCCGGGACAGGCTGTTGGCGGGTCAGCCCCAGCATTTT.

The chain uses TRBV6-1 and TRBJ1-5; TRBD1 agrees at 7 bases. CDR1 is MNHNS and CDR2 is SASEGT in the germline V gene. V shed 3 bases, J shed 6 bases, and the junction held 5 bases outside the gene matches. The CDR3 has 14 residues. DNA of the CDR3: TGTGCCAGCAGTGACAGACAGGGCCCTCAGCCCCAGCATTTT. This codes for CASSDRQGPQPQHF.

Concerning this clone itself: The sample contains more than one DNA sequence encoding this CDR3. The chain couples TRBV19 to TRBJ2-1; 8 nucleotides align to TRBD2. This CDR3 spans 13 amino acids. The junction had 1 base not matched to a gene; V was cut back by 5 bases and J by 4 bases. The germline gives CDR1 LNHDA, CDR2 SQIVND (reference sequence). The CDR3 region has the DNA TGTGCCAGTAGTGAGCGGGGGTACAATGAGCAGTTCTTC. This sequence encodes CASSERGYNEQFF.

The sample holds a few counts of this clone. The chain links TRBV19 to TRBJ1-2; possibly TRBD1 for D (5 bases). Trimming pared 3 bases from V and 4 bases from J, leaving 15 bases between. CDR3 length: 15 residues. CDR1 is LNHDA and CDR2 is SQIVND in the germline V gene (reference sequence). The CDR3 region has the DNA TGTGCCAGTAGTATCCCTGAAAGGGGCGGCTATGGCTACACCTTC. This encodes CASSIPERGGYGYTF.

The chain couples TRBV5-5 to TRBJ2-5, with 9 nucleotides matching TRBD1. The CDR3 length is 14 residues. V was clipped by 4 bases and J by 2 bases; unmatched bases: 3. Germline assignment: CDR1 SGHKS and CDR2 YYEKEE (reference sequence). CDR3 coding DNA: TGTGCCAGCAGCCCCGGACAGGGGCAAGAGACCCAGTACTTC. It yields the protein CASSPGQGQETQYF.

This clone was seen only a few times. J is TRBJ1-1 and V is TRBV18; D is unclear. Trimming removed 3 bases at V and 3 bases at J, with 11 bases between. The CDR3 consists of 14 residues. Germline-derived CDR1 and CDR2 are KGHSH and LQKENI. In DNA, the CDR3 is TGTGCCAGCTCACCCCCGGGAGGGTACACTGAAGCTTTCTTT. Translation: CASSPPGGYTEAFF.

Turning to this clone: This same CDR3 is encoded by further DNA sequences in the sample. V usage is TRBV4-2 and J usage is TRBJ2-1; the D is unclear. Trimming stripped 0 bases from V and 7 bases from J, with 7 bases between. The CDR3 is 13 amino acids. CDR1 is LGHNA, CDR2 YNFKEQ, per germline. The CDR3 DNA sequence: TGTGCCAGCAGCCAAGATCCGTCGAATGAGCAGTTCTTC. Its protein product is CASSQDPSNEQFF.

J is TRBJ1-2 and V is TRBV4-1; TRBD1 might be the D (6 bases). Trimming shortened V by 1 base and J by 2 bases, and 14 bases separated the two germline ends. This CDR3 spans 16 amino acids. The germline gives CDR1 MGHRA, CDR2 YSYEKL. The CDR3 is CASSQGGGRGNYGYTF. CDR3 coding DNA: TGCGCCAGCAGCCAAGGGGGGGGCCGGGGGAACTATGGCTACACCTTC.

V gene TRBV13 combines with J gene TRBJ1-2, with 7 bases lining up with TRBD1. The CDR3 extends over 18 amino acids. The germline CDR1 and CDR2 sequences are PRHDT and FYEKMQ (reference sequence). The ends lost 5 bases at V and 6 bases at J; junction bases unmatched: 21. The CDR3 DNA follows: TGTGCCAGCAGCCTCCGACTAGGTGGGACAGCGAGGGGGGATGGCTACACCTTC. Protein: CASSLRLGGTARGDGYTF.

The chain uses TRBV6-6 and TRBJ2-7; D remains unclear. The V end was cut by 5 bases, the J end by 0 bases, with 11 bases between. CDR1 is MNHNY and CDR2 is SVGAGI in the germline V gene (reference sequence). The CDR3 loop spans 14 amino acids. The CDR3 loop reads CASSRQSASYEQYF. The CDR3 DNA is TGTGCCAGCAGTCGTCAATCGGCCTCCTACGAGCAGTACTTC.

The J gene is TRBJ2-7, the V gene TRBV4-1; D might be TRBD1 (5 bases). The V end lost 0 bases, the J end lost 2 bases, and 8 bases lay between the germline ends. The CDR3 spans 14 residues. Germline lookup yields CDR1 MGHRA and CDR2 YSYEKL. The CDR3 region is CASSQEAQAYEQYF. The DNA of the CDR3 is TGCGCCAGCAGCCAAGAGGCACAGGCCTACGAGCAGTACTTC.

J is TRBJ2-5 and V is TRBV24-1, with 7 bases identical to TRBD1. CDR1 and CDR2 (germline): KGHDR, SFDVKD. After removal of 5 bases from V and 0 bases from J, the junction contained 5 bases not matched to a gene. The CDR3 is made up of 15 amino acids. CDR3 loop: CATSVLDRYQETQYF. CDR3 DNA: TGTGCCACCAGTGTGCTGGACAGGTACCAAGAGACCCAGTACTTC.

The rearrangement joins TRBV27 to TRBJ2-5; the D gene is possibly TRBD2 (6 bases). Germline-derived CDR1 and CDR2 are MNHEY and SMNVEV (reference sequence). The germline V and J ends were trimmed by 3 bases and 1 base, with 12 bases remaining between them. The CDR3 is 15 residues long. The CDR3: CASSFTGLGQETQYF. CDR3 DNA sequence: TGTGCCAGCAGTTTTACGGGACTTGGCCAAGAGACCCAGTACTTC.

The V gene is TRBV6-2 or TRBV6-3, the J gene TRBJ1-6; D is uncertain. Trimming took 0 bases from V and 5 from J, leaving 11 bases between them. Germline CDR1 MNHEY, CDR2 SVGEGT. The CDR3 consists of 16 residues. The CDR3 here is CASSYSPLEDNSPLHF. The CDR3 DNA is TGTGCCAGCAGTTACTCGCCCCTCGAGGATAATTCACCCCTCCACTTT.

The chain joins TRBV6-5 to TRBJ2-3; D is perhaps TRBD1 (6 bases). Germline CDR1 MNHEY, CDR2 SVGAGI. This CDR3 has 14 residues. The V end lost 6 bases, the J end lost 3 bases, and 13 bases lay between the germline ends. CDR3: CASRPTGITDTQYF. CDR3 DNA: TGTGCCAGCAGGCCTACAGGGATAACAGATACGCAGTATTTT.

The chain couples TRBV19 to TRBJ1-5, with D unclear. Trimming left V 6 bases short and J 4 bases short, with 10 bases between. Germline-derived CDR1 and CDR2 are LNHDA and SQIVND (reference sequence). The CDR3 is 13 residues long. For the CDR3, the DNA is TGTGCCAGTAGGGACCGCCTAAATCAGCCCCAGCATTTT. Amino acids: CASRDRLNQPQHF.

CDR3 residues: CASRLAPGLYGYTF. Written as DNA, the CDR3 is TGTGCAAGTCGCTTAGCCCCAGGGCTCTATGGCTACACCTTC. The gene calls are TRBV12-2 and TRBJ1-2; the listed D gene, TRBD1, was not tested against the DNA. TRBV12-2 is a recognized pseudogene. The CDR3 runs to 14 residues.

This chain links TRBV5-4 with TRBJ2-1; the D is unclear. The CDR3 extends over 13 amino acids. Looked up from germline, CDR1 is SGHNT and CDR2 is YYREEE (reference sequence). The V and J ends lost 1 base and 6 bases respectively, with 8 bases between them. CDR3 region: CASSLRLVNEQFF. The CDR3 DNA reads as TGTGCCAGCAGCTTGAGGCTCGTCAATGAGCAGTTCTTC.

This chain uses TRBV30 with TRBJ2-6; D is uncertain. The CDR3 totals 13 residues. Germline CDR1 reads GTSNPN; CDR2 reads SVGIG (reference sequence). Deletions cut 3 bases from V and 4 bases from J, with 7 bases between. The CDR3 DNA follows: TGTGCCTGGAGGGAAGTGGGGGCCAACGTCCTGACTTTC. As protein: CAWREVGANVLTF.

CDR3 DNA sequence: TGTGCCAGCAGTGGACCTAGCCGGCACACCGGGGAGCTGTTTTTT. Residues: CASSGPSRHTGELFF. The chain uses TRBV2 and TRBJ2-2; D perhaps matches TRBD2 (5 bases). CDR3 length: 15 amino acids. V was trimmed by 4 bases and J by 3 bases, leaving 12 bases between them. The germline V gene has CDR1 SNHLY and CDR2 FYNNEI.

This chain uses TRBV5-1 with TRBJ1-1, with a tentative D call TRBD1 (5 bases). The CDR3 has 14 residues. Germline CDR1 and CDR2: SGHRS and YFSETQ. Trimming took 4 bases from V and 1 from J, leaving 11 bases between them. This CDR3 reads CASSVQAGNTEAFF. The CDR3 region has the DNA TGCGCCAGCAGCGTACAGGCGGGGAACACTGAAGCTTTCTTT.

The rearrangement uses TRBV18 and TRBJ1-2; TRBD1 aligns across 7 bases. Germline trimming cut 4 bases from V and 5 bases from J; bases unmatched to any gene: 4. Germline values: CDR1 KGHSH, CDR2 LQKENI. This CDR3 region has 13 residues. DNA for the CDR3: TGTGCCAGCTCACGGGACAGAGCTTATGGCTACACCTTC. Translated, it gives CASSRDRAYGYTF.

This clone was seen only a few times. This chain joins TRBV29-1 and TRBJ1-5; D unresolved. CDR1 and CDR2 from the germline V gene are SQVTM and ANQGSEA. Trimming shortened V by 4 bases and J by 2 bases, and 15 bases separated the two germline ends. The CDR3 loop spans 15 amino acids. The CDR3 loop is CSVADGVLGNQPQHF. The CDR3 region has the DNA TGCAGCGTTGCTGACGGAGTGTTAGGCAATCAGCCCCAGCATTTT.

The V and J genes are TRBV25-1 and TRBJ1-2; a possible D gene is TRBD1 (6 bases). Germline V gives CDR1 MGHDK, CDR2 SYGVNS. Trimming stripped 5 bases from V and 0 bases from J, with 16 bases between. This CDR3 comprises 16 residues. CDR3 region: CASSPRGTLTNYGYTF. CDR3 DNA: TGTGCCAGCAGTCCCCGGGGGACACTCACTAACTATGGCTACACCTTC.